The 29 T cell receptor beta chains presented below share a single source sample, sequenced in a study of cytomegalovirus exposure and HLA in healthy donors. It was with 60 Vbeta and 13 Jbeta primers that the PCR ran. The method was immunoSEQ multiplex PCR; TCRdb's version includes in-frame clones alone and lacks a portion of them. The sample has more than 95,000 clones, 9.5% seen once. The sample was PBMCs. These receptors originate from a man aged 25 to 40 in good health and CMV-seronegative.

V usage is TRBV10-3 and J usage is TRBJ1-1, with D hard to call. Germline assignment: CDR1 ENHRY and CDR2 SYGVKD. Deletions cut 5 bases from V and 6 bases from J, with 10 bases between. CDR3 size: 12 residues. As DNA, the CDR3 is TGTGCCATCAGTTGGATGGGCGCTGAAGCTTTCTTT. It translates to CAISWMGAEAFF.

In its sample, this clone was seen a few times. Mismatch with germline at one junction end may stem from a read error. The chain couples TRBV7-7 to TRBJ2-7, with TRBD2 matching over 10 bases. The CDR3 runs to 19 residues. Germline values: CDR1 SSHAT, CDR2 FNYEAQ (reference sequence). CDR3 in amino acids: CASSLVRPSGGRSSYEQYF. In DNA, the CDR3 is TGTGCTAGCAGCTTAGTCCGGCCTAGCGGGGGCCGAAGCTCCTACGAGCAGTACTTC.

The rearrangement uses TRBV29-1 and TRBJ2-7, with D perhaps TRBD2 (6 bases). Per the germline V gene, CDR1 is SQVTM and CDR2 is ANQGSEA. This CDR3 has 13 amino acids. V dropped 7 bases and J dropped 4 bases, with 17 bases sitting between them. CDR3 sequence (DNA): TGCAGCGCCACGGACGGGAGCGGGTACGAGCAGTACTTC. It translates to CSATDGSGYEQYF.

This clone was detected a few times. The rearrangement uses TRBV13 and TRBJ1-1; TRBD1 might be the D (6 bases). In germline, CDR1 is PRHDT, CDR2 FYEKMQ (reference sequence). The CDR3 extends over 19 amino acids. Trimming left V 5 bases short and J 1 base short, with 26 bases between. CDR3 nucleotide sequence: TGTGCCAGCAGCCTCTCTTCCGGGACATATGAAGGGAAGAACACTGAAGCTTTCTTT. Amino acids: CASSLSSGTYEGKNTEAFF.

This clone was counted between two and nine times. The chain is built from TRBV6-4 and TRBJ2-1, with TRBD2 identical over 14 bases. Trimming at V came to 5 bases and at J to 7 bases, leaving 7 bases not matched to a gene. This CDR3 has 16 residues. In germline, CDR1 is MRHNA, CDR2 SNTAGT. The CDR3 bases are TGTGCCAGCAGTAAATCCGGGACTAGCGGGGGTAATGAGCAGTTCTTC. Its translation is CASSKSGTSGGNEQFF.

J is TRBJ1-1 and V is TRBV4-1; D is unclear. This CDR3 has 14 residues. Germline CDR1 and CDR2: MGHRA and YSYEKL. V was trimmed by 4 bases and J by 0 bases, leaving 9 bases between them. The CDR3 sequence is CASSRKEMNTEAFF. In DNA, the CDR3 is TGCGCCAGCAGCCGTAAGGAGATGAACACTGAAGCTTTCTTT.

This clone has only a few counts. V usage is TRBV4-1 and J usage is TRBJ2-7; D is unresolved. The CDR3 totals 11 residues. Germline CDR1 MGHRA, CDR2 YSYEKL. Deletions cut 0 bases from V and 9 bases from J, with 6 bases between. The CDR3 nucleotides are TGCGCCAGCAGCCAAGATTTGCGGCAGTACTTC. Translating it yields CASSQDLRQYF.

In DNA form, the CDR3 reads TGTGCCAGCAGCCGCGAGCGGGGGGGCCTGACCCAGTACTTC. Its protein product is CASSRERGGLTQYF. The rearrangement links TRBV11-2 to TRBJ2-5; 10 nucleotides agree with TRBD2. There are 14 residues in the CDR3. Germline V gene lookup returns CDR1 SGHAT and CDR2 FQNNGV. Unmatched junction bases numbered 7, after V lost 5 bases and J lost 7 bases.

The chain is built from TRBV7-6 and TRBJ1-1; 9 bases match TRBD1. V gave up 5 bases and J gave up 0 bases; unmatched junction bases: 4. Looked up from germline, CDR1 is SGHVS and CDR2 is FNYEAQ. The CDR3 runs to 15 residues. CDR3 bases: TGTGCCAGCAGCACAGGACAGGGGCTGAACACTGAAGCTTTCTTT. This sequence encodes CASSTGQGLNTEAFF.

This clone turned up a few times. CDR3 residues: CASSLELAEPLYEQYF. The CDR3 nucleotides read TGTGCCAGCAGCTTGGAACTAGCGGAGCCCCTGTACGAGCAGTACTTC. The chain links TRBV5-4 to TRBJ2-7; 8 bases fit TRBD2. The V gene's germline CDR1 is SGHNT and CDR2 YYREEE (reference sequence). This CDR3 is 16 amino acids long. Germline trimming cut 0 bases from V and 4 bases from J; bases unmatched to any gene: 9.

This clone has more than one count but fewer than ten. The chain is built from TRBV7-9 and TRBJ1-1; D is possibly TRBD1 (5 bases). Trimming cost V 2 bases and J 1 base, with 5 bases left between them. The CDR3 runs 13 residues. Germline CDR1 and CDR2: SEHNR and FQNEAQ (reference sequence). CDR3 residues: CASSLTGNTEAFF. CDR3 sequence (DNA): TGTGCCAGCAGCTTAACAGGGAACACTGAAGCTTTCTTT.

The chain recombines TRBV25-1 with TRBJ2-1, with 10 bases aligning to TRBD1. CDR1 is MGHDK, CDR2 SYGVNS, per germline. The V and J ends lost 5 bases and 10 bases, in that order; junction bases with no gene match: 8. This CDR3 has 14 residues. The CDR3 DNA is TGTGCCAGCAGTAAACGACAGGGGGCGAGGGAGCAGTTCTTC. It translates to CASSKRQGAREQFF. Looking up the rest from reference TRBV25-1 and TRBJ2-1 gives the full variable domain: EADIYQTPRYLVIGTGKKITLECSQTMGHDKMYWYQQDPGMELHLIHYSYGVNSTEKGDLSSESTVSRIRTEHFPLTLESARPSHTSQYLCASSKRQGAREQFFGPGTRLTVL.

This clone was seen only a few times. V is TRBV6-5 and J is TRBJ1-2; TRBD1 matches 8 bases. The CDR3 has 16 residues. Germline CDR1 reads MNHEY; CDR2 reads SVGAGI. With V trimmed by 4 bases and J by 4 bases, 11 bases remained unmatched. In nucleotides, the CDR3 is TGTGCCAGCAGTTTCCTAGGACAGGGAGGTCCCTATGGCTACACCTTC. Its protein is CASSFLGQGGPYGYTF.

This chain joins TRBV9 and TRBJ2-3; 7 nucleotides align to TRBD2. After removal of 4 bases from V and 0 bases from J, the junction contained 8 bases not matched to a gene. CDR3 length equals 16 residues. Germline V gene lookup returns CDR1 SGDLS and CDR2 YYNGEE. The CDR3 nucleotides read TGTGCCAGCAGCCGAAACGGGCGGGGGAGCACAGATACGCAGTATTTT. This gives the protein CASSRNGRGSTDTQYF.

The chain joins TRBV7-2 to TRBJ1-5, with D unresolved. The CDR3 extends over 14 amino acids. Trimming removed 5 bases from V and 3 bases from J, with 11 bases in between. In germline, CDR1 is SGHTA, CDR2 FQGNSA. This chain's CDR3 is CASSRDGNNQPQHF. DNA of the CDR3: TGTGCCAGCAGCCGAGACGGGAACAATCAGCCCCAGCATTTT.

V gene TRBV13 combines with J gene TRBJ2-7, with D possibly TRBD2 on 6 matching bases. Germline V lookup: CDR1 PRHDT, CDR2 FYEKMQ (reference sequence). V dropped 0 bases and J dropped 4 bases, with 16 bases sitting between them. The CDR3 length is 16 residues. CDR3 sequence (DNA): TGTGCCAGCAGCTTAGGAGTGGCGGGACCCCTATACGAGCAGTACTTC. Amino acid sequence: CASSLGVAGPLYEQYF.

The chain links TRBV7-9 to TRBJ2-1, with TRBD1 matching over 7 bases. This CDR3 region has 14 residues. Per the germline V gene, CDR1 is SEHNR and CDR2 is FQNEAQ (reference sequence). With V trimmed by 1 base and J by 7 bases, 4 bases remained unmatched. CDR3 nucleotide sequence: TGTGCCAGCAGCTTAGAAGGGGGCATGAATGAGCAGTTCTTC. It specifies CASSLEGGMNEQFF.

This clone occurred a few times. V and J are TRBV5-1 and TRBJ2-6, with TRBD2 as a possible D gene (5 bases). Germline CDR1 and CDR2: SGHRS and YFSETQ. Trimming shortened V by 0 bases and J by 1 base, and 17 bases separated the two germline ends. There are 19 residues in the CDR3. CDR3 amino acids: CASSLAPWGDGSGANVLTF. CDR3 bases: TGCGCCAGCAGCTTGGCCCCCTGGGGAGACGGTTCTGGGGCCAACGTCCTGACTTTC.

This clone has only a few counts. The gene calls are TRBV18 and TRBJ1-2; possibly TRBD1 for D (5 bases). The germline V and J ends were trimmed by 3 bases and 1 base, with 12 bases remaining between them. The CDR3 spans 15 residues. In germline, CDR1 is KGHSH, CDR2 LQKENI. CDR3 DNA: TGTGCCAGCTCACCGGGGCAGGGTGATAACTATGGCTACACCTTC. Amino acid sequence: CASSPGQGDNYGYTF.

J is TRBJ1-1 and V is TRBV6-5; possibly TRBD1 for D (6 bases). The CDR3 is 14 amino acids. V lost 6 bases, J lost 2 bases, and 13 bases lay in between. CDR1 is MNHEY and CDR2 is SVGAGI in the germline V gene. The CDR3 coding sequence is TGTGCCAGCAGAGAAGGGACACCTAACACTGAAGCTTTCTTT. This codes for CASREGTPNTEAFF.

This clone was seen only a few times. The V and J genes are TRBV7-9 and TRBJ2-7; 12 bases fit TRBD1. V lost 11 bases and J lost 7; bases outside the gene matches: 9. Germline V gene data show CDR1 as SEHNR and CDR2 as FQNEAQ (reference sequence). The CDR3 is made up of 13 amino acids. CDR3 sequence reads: CAEGGQGAEEQYF. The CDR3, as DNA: TGTGCCGAGGGGGGACAGGGGGCAGAAGAGCAGTACTTC.

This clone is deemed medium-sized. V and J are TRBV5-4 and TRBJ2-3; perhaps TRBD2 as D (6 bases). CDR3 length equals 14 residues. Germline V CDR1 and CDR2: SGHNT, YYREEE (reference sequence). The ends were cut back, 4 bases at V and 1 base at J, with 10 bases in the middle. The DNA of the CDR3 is TGTGCCAGCAGCCCGGGACTTGGCACAGATACGCAGTATTTT. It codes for CASSPGLGTDTQYF.

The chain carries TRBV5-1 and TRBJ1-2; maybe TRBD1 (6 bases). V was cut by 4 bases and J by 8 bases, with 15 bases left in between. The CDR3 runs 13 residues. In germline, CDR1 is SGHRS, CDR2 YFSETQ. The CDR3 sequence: CASSAYGTQGYTF. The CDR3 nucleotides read TGCGCCAGCAGCGCTTACGGGACACAAGGCTACACCTTC.

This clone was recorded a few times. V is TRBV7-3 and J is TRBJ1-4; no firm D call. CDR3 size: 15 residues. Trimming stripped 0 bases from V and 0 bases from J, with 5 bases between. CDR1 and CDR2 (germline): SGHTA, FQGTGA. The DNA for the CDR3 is TGTGCCAGCAGCTTAACGGCCTCAACTAATGAAAAACTGTTTTTT. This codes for CASSLTASTNEKLFF.

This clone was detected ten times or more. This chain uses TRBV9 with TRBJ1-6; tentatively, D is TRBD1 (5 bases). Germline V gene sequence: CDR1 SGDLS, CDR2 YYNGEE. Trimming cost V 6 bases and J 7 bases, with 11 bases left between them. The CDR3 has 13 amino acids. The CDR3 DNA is TGTGCCAGCACCTTCGGGGGGAATTCACCCCTCCACTTT. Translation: CASTFGGNSPLHF.

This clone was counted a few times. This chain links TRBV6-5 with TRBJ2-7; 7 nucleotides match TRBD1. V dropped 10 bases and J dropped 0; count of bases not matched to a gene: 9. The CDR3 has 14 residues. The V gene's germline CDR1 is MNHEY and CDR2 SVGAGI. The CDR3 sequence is CATSGQPISYEQYF. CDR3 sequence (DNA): TGTGCCACCTCGGGACAGCCGATCTCCTACGAGCAGTACTTC.

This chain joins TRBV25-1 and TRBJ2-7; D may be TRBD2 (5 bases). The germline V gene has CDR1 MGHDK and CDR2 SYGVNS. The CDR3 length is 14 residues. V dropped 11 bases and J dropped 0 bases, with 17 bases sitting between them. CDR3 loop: CASNPPGYSYEQYF. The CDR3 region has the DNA TGTGCCTCGAACCCCCCGGGATACTCCTACGAGCAGTACTTC.

CDR3 loop: CASSLAGGVETQYF. As DNA, the CDR3 is TGTGCCAGCAGCTTAGCGGGAGGGGTGGAGACCCAGTACTTC. This sequence joins TRBV7-9 and TRBJ2-5; 7 bases match TRBD2. With 0 bases clipped from V and 5 bases from J, the junction kept 3 bases outside the gene matches. Looked up from germline, CDR1 is SEHNR and CDR2 is FQNEAQ (reference sequence). The CDR3 sequence is 14 residues long.

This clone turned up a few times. In DNA form, the CDR3 reads TGTGCCAGCAGCTTAGAGGCAGGGGCGAACACCGGGGAGCTGTTTTTT. Translated, it gives CASSLEAGANTGELFF. V is TRBV7-9 and J is TRBJ2-2, with a possible D match to TRBD1 (6 bases). From germline, CDR1 is SEHNR and CDR2 FQNEAQ (reference sequence). The germline V and J ends were trimmed by 1 base and 0 bases, with 9 bases remaining between them. The CDR3 has 16 amino acids.